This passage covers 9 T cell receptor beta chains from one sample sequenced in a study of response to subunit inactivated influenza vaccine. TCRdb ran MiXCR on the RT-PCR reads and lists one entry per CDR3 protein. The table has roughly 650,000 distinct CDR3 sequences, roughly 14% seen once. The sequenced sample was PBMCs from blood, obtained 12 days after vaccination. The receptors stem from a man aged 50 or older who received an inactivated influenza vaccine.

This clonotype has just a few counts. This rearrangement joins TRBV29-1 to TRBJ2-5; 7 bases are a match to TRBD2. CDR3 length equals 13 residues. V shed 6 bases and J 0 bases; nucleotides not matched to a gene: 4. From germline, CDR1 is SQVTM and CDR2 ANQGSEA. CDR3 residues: CSVGLVYQETQYF. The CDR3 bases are TGCAGCGTCGGACTAGTCTACCAAGAGACCCAGTACTTC.

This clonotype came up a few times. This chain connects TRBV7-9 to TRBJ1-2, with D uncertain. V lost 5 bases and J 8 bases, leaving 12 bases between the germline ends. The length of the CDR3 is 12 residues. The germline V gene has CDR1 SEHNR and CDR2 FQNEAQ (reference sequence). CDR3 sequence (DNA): TGTGCCAGCAGCCCCGAGCATCAGGGCTACACCTTC. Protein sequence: CASSPEHQGYTF.

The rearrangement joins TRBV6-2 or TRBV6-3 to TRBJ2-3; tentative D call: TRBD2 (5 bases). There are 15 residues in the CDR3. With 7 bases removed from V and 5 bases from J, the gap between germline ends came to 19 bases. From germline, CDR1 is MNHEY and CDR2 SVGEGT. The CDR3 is CASNRRSGWGDTQYF. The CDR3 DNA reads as TGTGCCAGCAACCGGAGGAGTGGGTGGGGAGATACGCAGTATTTT.

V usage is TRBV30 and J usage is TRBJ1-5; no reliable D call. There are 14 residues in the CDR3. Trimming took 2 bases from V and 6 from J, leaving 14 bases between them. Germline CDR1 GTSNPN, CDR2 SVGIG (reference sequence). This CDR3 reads CAWSTWAVGQPQHF. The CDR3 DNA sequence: TGTGCCTGGAGTACATGGGCAGTGGGTCAGCCCCAGCATTTT.

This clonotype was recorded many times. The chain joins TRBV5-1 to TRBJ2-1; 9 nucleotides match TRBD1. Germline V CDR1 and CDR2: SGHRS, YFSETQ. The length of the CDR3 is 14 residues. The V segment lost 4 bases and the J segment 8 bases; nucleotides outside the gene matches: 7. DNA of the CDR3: TGCGCCAGCAGCGCGGGACAGGGTTGGGATGAGCAGTTCTTC. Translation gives CASSAGQGWDEQFF.

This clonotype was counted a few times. The CDR3 loop is CASSEAWDTGELFF. CDR3 in DNA: TGTGCCAGCAGTGAAGCCTGGGACACCGGGGAGCTGTTTTTT. V gene TRBV2 combines with J gene TRBJ2-2; the D is unclear. Germline-derived CDR1 and CDR2 are SNHLY and FYNNEI. The V gene lost 0 bases and the J gene lost 3 bases, with 5 bases spanning the gap. The CDR3 consists of 14 residues. The full variable domain, in which reference TRBV2 and TRBJ2-2 provide the parts outside the CDR3, is EPEVTQTPSHQVTQMGQEVILRCVPISNHLYFYWYRQILGQKVEFLVSFYNNEISEKSEIFDDQFSVERPDGSNFTLKIRSTKLEDSAMYFCASSEAWDTGELFFGEGSRLTVL.

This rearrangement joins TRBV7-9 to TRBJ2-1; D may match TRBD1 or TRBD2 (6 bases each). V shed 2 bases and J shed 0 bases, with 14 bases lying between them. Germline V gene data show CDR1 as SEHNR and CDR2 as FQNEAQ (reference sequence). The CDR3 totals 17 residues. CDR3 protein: CASSLSPGAGSYNEQFF. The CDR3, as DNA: TGTGCCAGCAGCTTATCCCCGGGGGCAGGCTCCTACAATGAGCAGTTCTTC.

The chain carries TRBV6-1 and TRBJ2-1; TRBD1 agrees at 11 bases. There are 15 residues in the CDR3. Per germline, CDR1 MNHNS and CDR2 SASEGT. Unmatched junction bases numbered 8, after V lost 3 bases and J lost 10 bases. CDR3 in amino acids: CASSERDRGDREQFF. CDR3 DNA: TGTGCCAGCAGTGAGCGGGACAGGGGGGATCGGGAGCAGTTCTTC.

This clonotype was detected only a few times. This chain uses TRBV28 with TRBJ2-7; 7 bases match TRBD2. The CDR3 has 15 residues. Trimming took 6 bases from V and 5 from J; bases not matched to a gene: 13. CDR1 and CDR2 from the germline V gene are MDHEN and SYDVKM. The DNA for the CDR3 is TGTGCCAGCAGCCCTATGATAGCGGGCACCCACGAGCAGTACTTC. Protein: CASSPMIAGTHEQYF.